This TCR beta chain derives from a study of cytomegalovirus exposure and HLA in healthy donors. Repertoires were generated with immunoSEQ multiplex PCR, while TCRdb's copy carries only in-frame clones and drops some. This sample has roughly 84,000 clones; approximately 91% occur once, and the top ten carry around 2.1%. General study results and limits: Both high specificity and high sensitivity reportedly marked the classifier's diagnosis of cytomegalovirus status. Overall, 164 TCR beta chains were annotated as cytomegalovirus-associated.

CDR3 size: 15 residues. Looked up from germline, CDR1 is LNHDA and CDR2 is SQIVND (reference sequence). The trim removed 6 bases at V and 7 bases at J, leaving 6 bases unmatched. To note about this clone: Its cognate antigen is unknown.

This sequence was found in a man aged 30 to 45 in good health and CMV-seronegative. The sequenced material came from PBMCs. The genes are TRBV19 and TRBJ1-4; 12 bases are a match to TRBD1. In nucleotides, the CDR3 is TGTGCCAGTAGAAAGGGACAGGGGGCTCGTGAAAAACTGTTTTTT. This codes for CASRKGQGAREKLFF.